The source of this T cell receptor beta chain is a study of cytotoxic CD8 clonotypes in ibrutinib-treated CLL. The overall study: Mean yields were 255,043 productive templates and over 85,000 productive rearrangements per sample.

Measured with immunoSEQ multiplex PCR; TCRdb has only the in-frame clones, and not every one. The sample shows roughly 70,000 clones, 65% to 85% of them seen only once. Roughly 2 micrograms of genomic DNA from cryopreserved PBMCs went into TCR beta libraries. The CDR3 contains 17 residues. V dropped 4 bases and J dropped 1; count of bases not matched to a gene: 10. Per germline, CDR1 SEHNR and CDR2 FQNEAQ (reference sequence). Whole-study results and caveats: Upon ibrutinib response clonality rose, and upon progression it fell back toward baseline. Exceeding age-matched healthy donors, baseline clonality also tracked the counts of circulating CD8+ T cells.

As regards this clone: The antigen remains undetermined.

The chain couples TRBV7-9 to TRBJ2-3, with TRBD1 matching 8 bases. The origin of this receptor is a human donor with chronic lymphocytic leukemia. The sample in question was PBMCs, obtained at disease progression, from a patient treated with ibrutinib. The CDR3 reads CASSSAPGQEGTDTQYF. The CDR3 DNA sequence: TGTGCCAGCAGCTCGGCTCCGGGACAGGAGGGCACAGATACGCAGTATTTT.